This TCR beta chain was observed in a study of T cells in narcolepsy. Study context: Donors had narcolepsy type 1 or type 2, or were healthy controls.

TCRdb's copy holds only in-frame clones and misses some; the assay was immunoSEQ multiplex PCR. The top ten hold around 1.6% of the sample, which has roughly 38,000 clones, about 85% seen once. This CDR3 is 12 amino acids long. Germline CDR1 is SEHNR and CDR2 is FQNEAQ (reference sequence). V lost 4 bases and J lost 8, with 11 bases in between. Regarding the study as a whole: Autoreactive clonotypes reportedly recurred in blood of same and different patients, not controls.

As to this clone: Its target is unknown.

The material sequenced was CD45RA- memory CD4+ T cells from PBMCs. The receptor comes from a human donor with narcolepsy. The rearrangement uses TRBV7-9 and TRBJ1-2; weak D call: TRBD1 (5 bases). This CDR3 reads CASSSGGDGYTF. The CDR3, as DNA: TGTGCCAGCAGCTCCGGAGGGGACGGCTACACCTTC. Based on the CDR3 plus reference TRBV7-9 and TRBJ1-2, the full variable domain is DTGVSQNPRHKITKRGQNVTFRCDPISEHNRLYWYRQTLGQGPEFLTYFQNEAQLEKSRLLSDRFSAERPKGSFSTLEIQRTEQGDSAMYLCASSSGGDGYTFGSGTRLTVV.